These T cell receptor beta chains were read from a single sample in a study of shared clonotypes between healthy human individuals. Clones were sequenced by immunoSEQ multiplex PCR, and TCRdb holds only the in-frame ones, with some missing. The sample consists of about 2.3 million clones, around 92% of them appearing once. The material sequenced was naive CD4+ T cells from PBMCs. These receptors all come from a man between 18 and 35 years old in good health. Some clones in this sample may be carry-over from other donors' samples. CDR3s include the opening cysteine and the closing phenylalanine or tryptophan. A D gene is named only where the DNA matches it firmly. Clone sizes are given selectively: once, few, many, or a class where the clone is expanded.

size: NA; J: TRBJ2-5; D: NA; V: TRBV18; DNA: TGTGCCAGCTCCCACGGGACGCCTGGGGGAGAGACCCAGTACTTC; CDR3: CASSHGTPGGETQYF
size: NA; J: TRBJ1-3; D: NA; V: TRBV6-5; DNA: TGTGCCAGCAGAACAGCAGGCTCTGGAAACACCATATATTTT; CDR3: CASRTAGSGNTIYF
size: NA; J: TRBJ2-7; D: NA; V: TRBV28; DNA: TGTGCCAGCAGGGGCGATAGCTCCTACGAGCAGTACTTC; CDR3: CASRGDSSYEQYF
size: NA; J: TRBJ2-3; D: NA; V: TRBV7-2; DNA: TGTGCCAGCAGCTTAGGAATCACAGATACGCAGTATTTT; CDR3: CASSLGITDTQYF
size: NA; J: TRBJ2-5; D: TRBD2; V: TRBV9; DNA: TGTGCCAGCAGCGGACTAGCGGGAGAGACCCAGTACTTC; CDR3: CASSGLAGETQYF
size: NA; J: TRBJ2-7; D: NA; V: TRBV7-9; DNA: TGTGCCAGCAGCTTAATCCACGAGCAGTACTTC; CDR3: CASSLIHEQYF
size: NA; J: TRBJ1-2; D: TRBD1; V: TRBV9; DNA: TGTGCCAGCAGCGGGGGGACAGTTATCTATGGCTACACCTTC; CDR3: CASSGGTVIYGYTF
size: NA; J: TRBJ2-5; D: TRBD2; V: TRBV7-6; DNA: TGTGCCAGCAGCTTCGGACTAGCGGGAGGTGGCCAAGAGACCCAGTACTTC; CDR3: CASSFGLAGGGQETQYF
size: NA; J: TRBJ1-6; D: TRBD1; V: TRBV4-2; DNA: TGTGCCAGCAGCCAAGATCTAATCGGGACAGGGGACTCACCCCTCCACTTT; CDR3: CASSQDLIGTGDSPLHF
size: NA; J: TRBJ2-7; D: NA; V: TRBV6-1; DNA: TGTGCCAGCAGCCCCCAGGACTACGAGCAGTACTTC; CDR3: CASSPQDYEQYF
size: once; J: TRBJ1-1; D: NA; V: TRBV6-9; DNA: TGTGCCAGCGAACGGCCGCCCGAGGGGGGCACTGAAGCTTTCTTT; CDR3: CASERPPEGGTEAFF
size: NA; J: TRBJ2-6; D: TRBD2; V: TRBV5-1; DNA: TGCGCCAGCAGCTTCACCGGGACTAGCTCCTCTGGGGCCAACGTCCTGACTTTC; CDR3: CASSFTGTSSSGANVLTF
size: NA; J: TRBJ1-2; D: TRBD1; V: TRBV20-1; DNA: TGCAGGCAAGGGGGCGATGGCTACACCTTC; CDR3: CRQGGDGYTF
size: NA; J: TRBJ1-4; D: NA; V: TRBV30; DNA: TGTGCCTGGAAGAACAGTACTAATGAAAAACTGTTTTTT; CDR3: CAWKNSTNEKLFF
size: NA; J: TRBJ1-5; D: NA; V: TRBV2; DNA: TGTGCCAGCAGTGAAACAGGGTTAGACAATCAGCCCCAGCATTTT; CDR3: CASSETGLDNQPQHF
size: NA; J: TRBJ1-4; D: NA; V: TRBV2; DNA: TGTGCCAGCAGCCCGCAGATCAGTGCAACTAATGAAAAACTGTTTTTT; CDR3: CASSPQISATNEKLFF
size: NA; J: TRBJ1-1; D: NA; V: TRBV29-1; DNA: TGCAGCGTTGCTGGGCTCAACACTGAAGCTTTCTTT; CDR3: CSVAGLNTEAFF
size: NA; J: TRBJ1-1; D: NA; V: TRBV25-1; DNA: TGTGCCAGCAGTAATCCGGGGGGCAGAACTGAAGCTTTCTTT; CDR3: CASSNPGGRTEAFF
size: NA; J: TRBJ2-5; D: NA; V: TRBV28; DNA: TGTGCCAGCGGCGCAAAAGAGACCCAGTACTTC; CDR3: CASGAKETQYF
size: NA; J: TRBJ2-7; D: TRBD2; V: TRBV6-5; DNA: TGTGCCAGCAGTTACCTACTAGCGGGAGTTTTCTACGAGCAGTACTTC; CDR3: CASSYLLAGVFYEQYF
size: NA; J: TRBJ1-2; D: TRBD1; V: TRBV27; DNA: TGTGCCAGCAGCCCCGCGGACAGGACGTATGGCTACACCTTC; CDR3: CASSPADRTYGYTF
size: few; J: TRBJ2-2; D: NA; V: TRBV7-9; DNA: TGTGCCAGCAGCTTAGCCCCCGGGGAGCTGTTTTTT; CDR3: CASSLAPGELFF